These 8 T cell receptor beta chains share one sample of origin, sequenced in a study of spatial heterogeneity in lung cancer. Time point defined: sample taken at primary tumor resection. Whole RNA, isolated from tumor, nontumor lung or frozen PBMC, was sequenced without prior sorting. TCRdb fed the 5' RACE reads into MiXCR, producing one record per CDR3 protein. Seen here are 55,000 to 75,000 distinct CDR3 sequences, 8% to 9% observed once, and the top ten hold roughly 15%. This sample comprised PBMCs, obtained at surgery. All receptors come from a female donor with early-stage non-small cell lung cancer.

The rearrangement joins TRBV7-8 to TRBJ1-4; 7 bases map to TRBD1. From germline, CDR1 is SGHVS and CDR2 FQNEAQ. V gave up 4 bases and J gave up 5 bases; unmatched junction bases: 7. The CDR3 is made up of 15 amino acids. The CDR3 sequence is CASSSRQGANEKLFF. DNA for the CDR3: TGTGCCAGCAGCTCCCGACAGGGCGCCAATGAAAAACTGTTTTTT.

Only a few counts were recorded for this clonotype. This chain connects TRBV6-6 to TRBJ1-6; D call uncertain. Trimming took 0 bases from V and 0 from J, leaving 9 bases between them. The germline gives CDR1 MNHNY, CDR2 SVGAGI (reference sequence). This CDR3 region has 17 residues. CDR3 loop: CASSYSHGRSYNSPLHF. The CDR3 DNA is TGTGCCAGCAGTTACTCTCATGGACGCTCCTATAATTCACCCCTCCACTTT.

This clonotype was found a few times. The chain carries TRBV18 and TRBJ2-3, with TRBD2 matching over 9 bases. This CDR3 has 15 amino acids. V lost 3 bases and J lost 6; bases outside the gene matches: 7. Per the germline V gene, CDR1 is KGHSH and CDR2 is LQKENI. The CDR3 protein is CASSPSSGVRDTQYF. For the CDR3, the DNA is TGTGCCAGCTCACCCTCTAGCGGGGTCCGGGATACGCAGTATTTT.

This clonotype was picked up many times. The V and J genes are TRBV12-3 or TRBV12-4 and TRBJ1-1, with D perhaps TRBD1 (5 bases). This CDR3 is 14 amino acids long. Between the trimmed V and J ends, which lost 6 bases and 4 bases, there was a span of 15 bases. The CDR3 coding sequence is TGTGCCAGCAGCCCTTCACCCGGGGCCACTGAAGCTTTCTTT. Translated: CASSPSPGATEAFF.

This clonotype was seen at least ten times. The chain employs TRBV7-9 and TRBJ2-1; D call uncertain. The germline V gene has CDR1 SEHNR and CDR2 FQNEAQ (reference sequence). V lost 5 bases to trimming and J lost 0 bases, with 11 bases between them. The CDR3 loop spans 15 amino acids. In nucleotides, the CDR3 is TGTGCCAGCAGCCCTGGGCTAACCTCCTACAATGAGCAGTTCTTC. This encodes CASSPGLTSYNEQFF.

The sample holds many counts of this clonotype. The chain joins TRBV20-1 to TRBJ2-7; D is perhaps TRBD1 (7 bases). The CDR3 is 14 residues long. CDR1 DFQATT and CDR2 SNEGSKA come from the germline V gene (reference sequence). The V gene lost 3 bases and the J gene lost 4 bases, with 16 bases spanning the gap. CDR3 residues: CSARIGGTDYEQYV. The CDR3 DNA is TGCAGTGCTAGGATTGGAGGGACAGATTACGAGCAGTACGTC.

The rearrangement uses TRBV29-1 and TRBJ2-7; 7 bases match TRBD1. The CDR3 has 13 amino acids. With V trimmed by 5 bases and J by 2 bases, 6 bases remained unmatched. CDR1 is SQVTM and CDR2 is ANQGSEA in the germline V gene. The CDR3 sequence is CSVRGTGAYEQYF. The CDR3 bases are TGCAGCGTTCGGGGAACAGGGGCCTACGAGCAGTACTTC.

Comments on this clonotype: This sequence may be a read error, since a much larger clone differs from it by one base. CDR3 in amino acids: CASSPGTESQSQHF. CDR3 nucleotides: TGCGCCAGCAGCCCCGGGACAGAGAGTCAGTCCCAGCATTTT. The chain links TRBV5-1 to TRBJ1-5, with 7 bases that match TRBD1. CDR3 length equals 14 residues. From germline, CDR1 is SGHRS and CDR2 YFSETQ.